This T cell receptor (beta chain) was identified during a study of human T cells and chemical hapten exposure. Across the study: Once 0.01% DPC had been applied to the upper back by patch test, readings were taken at 6 days.

In regard to this clonotype: Sequence at one end of the junction differs from germline and may be a read error.

Time point here: patch test 1, 2 weeks after DPC sensitization. Treatment noted: therapeutic diphenylcyclopropenone sensitization with weekly scalp DPC. TCRdb ran MiXCR on the RACE reads and lists one entry per CDR3 protein. The sample has tens of thousands of distinct CDR3 sequences, about 31% seen once. Germline V gene lookup returns CDR1 MNHNY and CDR2 SVGAGI (reference sequence). The CDR3 sequence is 13 residues long. This receptor was taken from a man in his forties or fifties with alopecia areata. Some clones in this sample may be carry-over from other donors' samples. This chain connects TRBV6-6 to TRBJ1-1; D unresolved. The source was whole blood, collected in connection with sensitization to the hapten diphenylcyclopropenone (DPC). CDR3 region: CASSYPSGTETFF. CDR3 sequence (DNA): TGTGCCAGCAGTTACCCGTCGGGCACTGAAACTTTCTTT.